One TCR beta chain is described in this entry. This clone's antigen is unknown. No clone much larger than this one lies a single base away; base qualities are absent. The sample is drawn from a study of blood T cell repertoires in COVID-19 (TCRdb year 2020). For context, the study as a whole: Samples from collaborators originated in the United States, Italy and Spain and spanned both the acute and convalescent phases of COVID-19. The repertoires were released in a freely available public database meant as a resource for research on the immune response to SARS-CoV-2. The sample metadata nearly always contained a de-identified subject ID, COVID-19 status, age in years and sex. The samples were drawn from two sources: the first 160 participants of the ongoing ImmuneRACE study, and fewer than 1,500 subjects contributed by 6 global collaborators. Subjects who had been exposed to COVID-19, were actively infected with it, or had recovered from it provided the deeply sampled blood TCRbeta repertoires that made up the dataset. The material from the prospective study consisted of cDNA or gDNA derived from T cells, B-cell-depleted T cells, or PBMCs. HLA class I and class II types, where available, came from metadata supplied by the sample provider rather than from assay-based typing. The research as a whole found: The quantity of clinical and demographic metadata differed by source and by participant and was supplied without curation.

TCRbeta CDR3 regions were amplified from genomic DNA using the immunoSEQ Assay, a bias-controlled multiplex PCR. Concerning the study's data processing: The number of nucleated cells in each sample was estimated from the amplification of reference gene primers within the assay. To quantify the absolute abundance of each unique TCRbeta CDR3 rearrangement, sequence reads were collapsed and filtered. For each sample, productive Simpson clonality was calculated as the square root of Simpson's diversity index across productive rearrangements. The table comes from immuneACCESS by way of TCRdb, which keeps in-frame sequences with V and J called. Part of the clones is missing from these tables; in studies checked, under half for an unresolved V gene and the rest for unknown reasons. The V and J calls and the clone size are those of that table, but D and trimming were determined from the DNA. In this sample the table shows about 460,000 clones, around 85% of which occur a single time. In total, the top ten clones hold 6.5% to 9.5% of the sample.

CDR3 length: 13 amino acids, cysteine to phenylalanine. The kept DNA is CDR3 alone, 39 bases in frame from the first base. The germline V gene supplies CDR1 KGHDR and CDR2 SFDVKD. Deletion took 6 bases off V and 8 bases off J, with a span of 15 bases between the germline ends. In the prospective study, participants were about 18 to 95 years old, resided in about 25 geographic areas of the United States, and were enrolled through a virtual design. To assign participants to cohorts, the prospective study relied on clinical history that participants themselves reported in a screening survey and a study questionnaire. ImmuneRACE Cohort 3 recovered participants were defined by two consecutive negative NP/OP PCR tests, healthcare professional clearance, or symptom resolution. Mobile phlebotomists in the prospective study collected whole blood, serum and a nasopharyngeal or oropharyngeal swab from every participant. Participants in the prospective study had the option to provide additional blood draws and questionnaires over an approximately 2-month period. Prospective study blood samples were shipped either frozen or at room temperature before DNA extraction.

This receptor was identified in a woman aged 60-75 years who had recovered from COVID-19. The chain is encoded by TRBV24-1 joined to TRBJ1-2, with no reliable assignment of the D segment. The specimen was PBMCs or T cells enriched from blood (not recorded which). The DNA sequence is TGTGCCACCAGTTCGTCAGGTTTGAAGGGCTACACCTTC. The translation is CATSSSGLKGYTF.